The next 17 T cell receptor beta chains were all read from a single sample in a study of human T cells and chemical hapten exposure. Time point: patch test 2, 6 weeks after DPC sensitization. Specified treatment: therapeutic diphenylcyclopropenone sensitization with weekly scalp DPC. TCRdb analysed the RACE reads with MiXCR anew, one entry per CDR3 protein. The sample shows about 85,000 distinct CDR3 sequences, about 9.9% of them seen only once. This specimen was whole blood, taken in connection with sensitization to the hapten diphenylcyclopropenone (DPC). All receptors derive from a man younger than 30 with alopecia areata. Some clones in this sample may be carry-over from other donors' samples.

This clonotype was seen ten or more times. The chain has TRBV6-4 and TRBJ2-5, with 7 bases lining up with TRBD1. The CDR3 runs to 16 residues. Germline lookup yields CDR1 MRHNA and CDR2 SNTAGT. V was pared by 5 bases and J by 1 base, with 10 bases of the junction left unmatched. CDR3 DNA: TGTGCCAGCAGTCCAGAAGGGGCAGGGGGCCAAGAGACCCAGTACTTC. It is translated as CASSPEGAGGQETQYF.

This clonotype has more than one count but fewer than ten. J is TRBJ2-2 and V is TRBV6-5; no reliable D call. Trimming took 2 bases from V and 2 from J, leaving 3 bases between them. The CDR3 is 13 amino acids. The germline V gene encodes CDR1 MNHEY and CDR2 SVGAGI. DNA of the CDR3: TGTGCCAGCAGTTACATAAACACCGGGGAGCTGTTTTTT. Translated, it gives CASSYINTGELFF.

This clonotype appeared many times. The rearrangement links TRBV11-2 to TRBJ2-1; D is uncertain. Trimming removed 5 bases from V and 3 bases from J, with 5 bases in between. The germline gives CDR1 SGHAT, CDR2 FQNNGV. This CDR3 is 12 amino acids long. DNA of the CDR3: TGTGCCAGCAGCCGATACTACAATGAGCAGTTCTTC. Protein: CASSRYYNEQFF.

This clonotype was seen a few times. This chain joins TRBV4-3 and TRBJ2-2; perhaps TRBD1 as D (5 bases). This CDR3 spans 16 amino acids. The germline gives CDR1 LGHNA, CDR2 YSLEER. V lost 4 bases and J lost 6, with 18 bases in between. The CDR3 sequence: CASSRSVRAGSGELFF. In DNA, the CDR3 is TGCGCCAGCAGCCGTTCCGTCAGGGCAGGGTCCGGGGAGCTGTTTTTT.

J is TRBJ1-2 and V is TRBV7-2; the D is unclear. The CDR3 is 14 residues long. Germline-derived CDR1 and CDR2 are SGHTA and FQGNSA. The V end was cut by 5 bases, the J end by 0 bases, with 10 bases between. The CDR3 reads CASSPLSTNYGYTF. The CDR3 DNA is TGTGCCAGCAGCCCGCTATCAACTAACTATGGCTACACCTTC.

This clonotype was observed at least ten times. The gene calls are TRBV7-6 and TRBJ1-4; 7 positions match TRBD1. The length of the CDR3 is 18 residues. CDR1 is SGHVS and CDR2 is FNYEAQ in the germline V gene. V lost 5 bases and J lost 0; bases outside the gene matches: 12. CDR3 amino acids: CASSLPGEGAATNEKLFF. The CDR3 nucleotides are TGTGCCAGCAGCCTCCCCGGGGAGGGGGCTGCAACTAATGAAAAACTGTTTTTT. Full variable domain (missing parts from reference TRBV7-6 and TRBJ1-4): GAGVSQSPRYKVTKRGQDVALRCDPISGHVSLYWYRQALGQGPEFLTYFNYEAQQDKSGLPNDRFSAERPEGSISTLTIQRTEQRDSAMYRCASSLPGEGAATNEKLFFGSGTQLSVL.

This clonotype appeared a few times. This rearrangement joins TRBV6-2 or TRBV6-3 to TRBJ2-1; 11 bases map to TRBD2. CDR3 length equals 16 residues. The germline V gene has CDR1 MNHEY and CDR2 SVGEGT. The trim removed 5 bases at V and 2 bases at J, leaving 5 bases unmatched. The CDR3 DNA is TGTGCCAGCAGTCCGGCGGGACTAGCGGCCTACAATGAGCAGTTCTTC. The encoded protein is CASSPAGLAAYNEQFF.

The J gene is TRBJ2-1, the V gene TRBV18; 7 nucleotides agree with TRBD2. The CDR3 loop spans 15 amino acids. V lost 3 bases and J lost 3; bases outside the gene matches: 5. Germline CDR1 and CDR2: KGHSH and LQKENI. CDR3 coding DNA: TGTGCCAGCTCACCGGGACGGGGGGACTACAATGAGCAGTTCTTC. As protein: CASSPGRGDYNEQFF. Using reference TRBV18 and TRBJ2-1 for the parts outside the CDR3, the full variable domain is NAGVMQNPRHLVRRRGQEARLRCSPMKGHSHVYWYRQLPEEGLKFMVYLQKENIIDESGMPKERFSAEFPKEGPSILRIQQVVRGDSAAYFCASSPGRGDYNEQFFGPGTRLTVL.

This clonotype turned up a few times. The rearrangement links TRBV12-3 or TRBV12-4 to TRBJ1-5, with 11 nucleotides matching TRBD1. There are 14 residues in the CDR3. Trimming at V came to 4 bases and at J to 7 bases, leaving 3 bases not matched to a gene. The CDR3 sequence is CASSWGQGGQPQHF. The CDR3 nucleotides read TGTGCCAGCAGTTGGGGACAGGGGGGACAGCCCCAGCATTTT.

The genes are TRBV5-1 and TRBJ2-1, with TRBD1 matching 9 bases. V gave up 4 bases and J gave up 8 bases; unmatched junction bases: 10. The CDR3 is made up of 15 amino acids. Germline V lookup: CDR1 SGHRS, CDR2 YFSETQ. The CDR3 region is CASSLWDRARDEQFF. Written as DNA, the CDR3 is TGCGCCAGCAGCCTTTGGGACAGGGCTAGGGATGAGCAGTTCTTC.

This clonotype occurred a few times. V is TRBV11-2 and J is TRBJ2-7; D is uncertain. The CDR3 consists of 14 residues. The germline V gene encodes CDR1 SGHAT and CDR2 FQNNGV. V lost 0 bases, J lost 0 bases, and 6 bases lay in between. The DNA for the CDR3 is TGTGCCAGCAGCTTAGAAGCGTTCTCCTACGAGCAGTACTTC. It is translated as CASSLEAFSYEQYF.

V and J are TRBV29-1 and TRBJ1-1; no clear D. V was cut by 3 bases and J by 3 bases, with 14 bases left in between. Germline loops: CDR1 SQVTM, CDR2 ANQGSEA. The CDR3 has 14 residues. CDR3 in amino acids: CSVERQSVHTEAFF. The CDR3 bases are TGCAGCGTTGAGCGGCAGAGCGTCCACACTGAAGCTTTCTTT.

This clonotype was counted a few times. J is TRBJ2-5 and V is TRBV5-8; D call uncertain. V dropped 4 bases and J dropped 0 bases, with 10 bases sitting between them. The CDR3 extends over 14 amino acids. Germline CDR1 reads SGHTS; CDR2 reads YDEGEE. CDR3 in DNA: TGTGCCAGCAGCCTTATTACGTACCAAGAGACCCAGTACTTC. It translates to CASSLITYQETQYF.

This clonotype was recorded many times. V usage is TRBV7-4 and J usage is TRBJ2-5; unclear D gene. Germline V lookup: CDR1 SGHVT, CDR2 SQSDAQ. Trimming cost V 1 base and J 6 bases, with 9 bases left between them. The CDR3 has 13 residues. Here the CDR3 reads CASSLVRGKTQYF. The CDR3 nucleotides are TGTGCCAGCAGCTTAGTGCGCGGAAAGACCCAGTACTTC.

This clonotype has just a few counts. This chain uses TRBV19 with TRBJ1-1; D remains unclear. Trimming took off 7 bases at V and 0 bases at J, with 12 bases between the two ends. Germline-derived CDR1 and CDR2 are LNHDA and SQIVND (reference sequence). CDR3 length: 14 residues. The CDR3 spells CASKDTDLNTEAFF. CDR3 bases: TGTGCCAGTAAAGACACCGACCTGAACACTGAAGCTTTCTTT.

V and J are TRBV10-3 and TRBJ2-6; no definite D call. Trimming took 7 bases from V and 0 from J, leaving 16 bases between them. The CDR3 extends over 17 amino acids. Germline-derived CDR1 and CDR2 are ENHRY and SYGVKD. CDR3 DNA: TGTGCCATCACGGCAGGAAAAAAATCCTCTGGGGCCAACGTCCTGACTTTC. Translation: CAITAGKKSSGANVLTF.

Many counts were recorded for this clonotype. The rearrangement joins TRBV10-3 to TRBJ2-3; D is possibly TRBD1 or TRBD2 (5 bases each). There are 15 residues in the CDR3. The ends were cut back, 10 bases at V and 4 bases at J, with 21 bases in the middle. Germline assignment: CDR1 ENHRY and CDR2 SYGVKD. CDR3 nucleotide sequence: TGTGCCACCAGGGAGACTGGGGCGGACGCAGATACGCAGTATTTT. This gives the protein CATRETGADADTQYF.